Sequencing of this TCR beta chain was carried out in a study of low-dose radiotherapy and immunotherapy resistance in tumors. TRAV and TRBV primers primed cDNA for both TCRalpha and TCRbeta. The authors amplified TCRs for 20 PCR cycles with a constant-region primer and a V-primer adapter. TCRdb redid the calling of the reads with MiXCR, one entry per CDR3 protein. The sample comprises about 9,600 distinct CDR3 sequences, approximately 77% of which are singletons, and approximately 1.5% rests with the top ten. CDR3 length: 14 amino acids. CDR1 is MGHRA, CDR2 YSYEKL, per germline. Trimming stripped 7 bases from V and 5 bases from J, with 17 bases between.

J is TRBJ2-5 and V is TRBV4-1; TRBD2 might be the D (7 bases). The clonotype was recovered from a human donor with advanced metastatic prostate, ovarian, gallbladder or colorectal cancer (not recorded which). This table probably holds off-target reads from a library built for another chain. In nucleotides, the CDR3 is TGCGCCAGCAAAAAAGGGGGGGGCGGTGAGACCCAGTACTTC. Its protein is CASKKGGGGETQYF.